This entry lists 27 T cell receptor beta chains sequenced from one sample in a study of CD8 T cells in ankylosing spondylitis. TCRdb used MiXCR to reprocess the 5' RACE reads, holding one entry per CDR3 protein. The table shows nearly 250,000 distinct CDR3 sequences, with around 32% occurring only once. The source material was blood, either unsorted or a sorted T cell fraction (not recorded which). Receptors originate from a male donor with ankylosing spondylitis or in good health (not recorded which).

There are a few counts of this clonotype. The chain combines TRBV6-1 with TRBJ2-1; no definite D call. The CDR3 runs to 13 residues. Germline V gene lookup returns CDR1 MNHNS and CDR2 SASEGT. Trimming removed 8 bases from V and 0 bases from J, with 8 bases in between. CDR3 sequence: CASPKDSYNEQFF. In DNA, the CDR3 is TGTGCCAGCCCGAAAGACTCCTACAATGAGCAGTTCTTC.

The chain joins TRBV12-3 or TRBV12-4 to TRBJ2-7; D remains ambiguous. V dropped 3 bases and J dropped 5 bases, with 8 bases sitting between them. CDR3 length: 12 amino acids. As DNA, the CDR3 is TGTGCCAGCAGTTTCGATTGGGACGAGCAGTACTTC. Protein product: CASSFDWDEQYF.

The chain is built from TRBV12-3 or TRBV12-4 and TRBJ2-5; TRBD1 matches 8 bases. Trimming at V came to 3 bases and at J to 4 bases, leaving 7 bases not matched to a gene. This CDR3 has 15 residues. CDR3 in DNA: TGTGCCAGCAGTTTGGGGCAGGGGGCCCCAGAGACCCAGTACTTC. Its protein is CASSLGQGAPETQYF.

The gene calls are TRBV7-9 and TRBJ2-7; possibly TRBD1 or TRBD2 for D (5 bases each). Germline assignment: CDR1 SEHNR and CDR2 FQNEAQ (reference sequence). This CDR3 is built from 14 residues. Trimming took off 1 base at V and 2 bases at J, with 9 bases between the two ends. CDR3 bases: TGTGCCAGCAGCTTAGGTCGGGGCGCCTACGAGCAGTACTTC. It specifies CASSLGRGAYEQYF.

V is TRBV7-6 and J is TRBJ2-5, with 7 bases that match TRBD1. CDR3 size: 14 residues. Germline CDR1 and CDR2: SGHVS and FNYEAQ. Losses at the gene ends were 5 bases for V and 1 base for J; bases not matched to a gene: 4. The CDR3 nucleotides read TGTGCCAGCAGCACAGGGGTTGGCCAAGAGACCCAGTACTTC. Its protein is CASSTGVGQETQYF.

The chain carries TRBV9 and TRBJ2-7; no clear D. Germline V gene sequence: CDR1 SGDLS, CDR2 YYNGEE. There are 14 residues in the CDR3. Between the trimmed V and J ends, which lost 0 bases and 1 base, there was a span of 8 bases. The CDR3 bases are TGTGCCAGCAGCGTAGCCTGGGATTCCTACGAGCAGTACTTC. Protein: CASSVAWDSYEQYF.

This clonotype was counted between two and nine times. The chain carries TRBV7-9 and TRBJ1-2; the D is unclear. The CDR3 contains 14 residues. V was pared by 1 base and J by 4 bases, with 10 bases between. Germline V CDR1 and CDR2: SEHNR, FQNEAQ (reference sequence). CDR3 in amino acids: CASSLVGGIYGYTF. DNA of the CDR3: TGTGCCAGCAGCTTAGTTGGCGGGATCTATGGCTACACCTTC.

This chain links TRBV12-3 or TRBV12-4 with TRBJ1-5; 8 bases are shared with TRBD1. Losses at the gene ends were 6 bases for V and 2 bases for J; bases not matched to a gene: 6. The CDR3 totals 15 residues. CDR3 loop: CASSQGQGRNQPQHF. CDR3 nucleotides: TGTGCCAGCAGCCAAGGACAGGGACGCAATCAGCCCCAGCATTTT.

This clonotype was seen more than once but under ten times. The chain combines TRBV7-8 with TRBJ1-3; 7 bases agree with TRBD1. Germline loops: CDR1 SGHVS, CDR2 FQNEAQ. This CDR3 comprises 14 residues. The junction had 4 bases not matched to a gene; V was cut back by 6 bases and J by 2 bases. CDR3 amino acids: CASSQQGTGNTIYF. CDR3 coding DNA: TGTGCCAGCAGTCAACAGGGGACTGGAAACACCATATATTTT.

CDR3: CASSVRGITNTGELFF. The CDR3 DNA sequence: TGTGCCAGCAGCGTCAGGGGTATTACCAACACCGGGGAGCTGTTTTTT. This chain connects TRBV7-8 to TRBJ2-2; possibly TRBD1 for D (6 bases). V was pared by 5 bases and J by 2 bases, with 15 bases between. CDR1 and CDR2 (germline): SGHVS, FQNEAQ. There are 16 residues in the CDR3.

Many counts were recorded for this clonotype. CDR3 in amino acids: CSVIETRSNTGELFF. In DNA form, the CDR3 reads TGCAGCGTTATAGAGACTCGATCGAACACCGGGGAGCTGTTTTTT. The V and J genes are TRBV29-1 and TRBJ2-2; D remains ambiguous. V lost 5 bases and J 0 bases, leaving 13 bases between the germline ends. The CDR3 extends over 15 amino acids. Germline loops: CDR1 SQVTM, CDR2 ANQGSEA.

This clonotype was observed once. J is TRBJ2-5 and V is TRBV7-7; 10 bases line up with TRBD2. Germline trimming cut 5 bases from V and 1 base from J; bases unmatched to any gene: 4. Per germline, CDR1 SSHAT and CDR2 FNYEAQ (reference sequence). The CDR3 runs 15 residues. The CDR3 coding sequence is TGTGCCAGCAGCCTAGGGACTAGCGTCCAAGAGACCCAGTACTTC. Encoded protein: CASSLGTSVQETQYF.

The chain's CDR3 is CASSLLGLGDIQYF. The CDR3 region has the DNA TGTGCCAGCAGCTTGCTGGGCCTCGGGGACATTCAGTACTTC. The chain joins TRBV7-2 to TRBJ2-4; weak D call: TRBD2 (5 bases). Trimming removed 3 bases at V and 8 bases at J, with 14 bases between. CDR3 size: 14 residues. Germline V gene lookup returns CDR1 SGHTA and CDR2 FQGNSA.

V usage is TRBV3-1 and J usage is TRBJ2-1; D ambiguous. The germline V gene has CDR1 LGHDT and CDR2 YNNKEL (reference sequence). The CDR3 is made up of 13 amino acids. Trimming took off 0 bases at V and 15 bases at J, with 15 bases between the two ends. CDR3 in DNA: TGTGCCAGCAGCCAAGATCTCACGGGTCGAGGGTTCTTC. Its protein product is CASSQDLTGRGFF.

The J gene is TRBJ2-1, the V gene TRBV5-6; no clear D gene. This CDR3 is 11 amino acids long. The V end was cut by 1 base, the J end by 8 bases, with 4 bases between. Per germline, CDR1 SGHDT and CDR2 YYEEEE. The chain's CDR3 is CASSLSDEQFF. The CDR3 DNA follows: TGTGCCAGCAGCTTGAGCGATGAGCAGTTCTTC.

This clonotype was counted a few times. The chain uses TRBV12-3 or TRBV12-4 and TRBJ1-2; D uncertain. CDR3 length equals 13 residues. V lost 7 bases to trimming and J lost 7 bases, with 16 bases between them. CDR3 in amino acids: CASTVGYLGGYTF. The CDR3 DNA is TGTGCCAGCACCGTGGGGTATTTGGGTGGCTACACCTTC.

The V call is TRBV6-1, the J call TRBJ2-5; 7 bases fit TRBD2. Germline CDR1 is MNHNS and CDR2 is SASEGT. The CDR3 runs to 14 residues. V lost 6 bases and J lost 5; bases outside the gene matches: 9. The CDR3 is CASRTGLFRETQYF. The DNA for the CDR3 is TGTGCCAGCAGAACGGGACTATTTAGGGAGACCCAGTACTTC.

This chain links TRBV12-3 or TRBV12-4 with TRBJ1-5; D perhaps matches TRBD1 (5 bases). V was pared by 10 bases and J by 11 bases, with 18 bases between. The CDR3 covers 12 residues. The CDR3 loop is CANKGPKRAQHF. CDR3 coding DNA: TGTGCCAACAAGGGACCAAAGAGGGCCCAGCATTTT.

The rearrangement joins TRBV21-1 to TRBJ1-5. TRBV21-1 is a pseudogene segment. This CDR3 region has 15 residues. The CDR3 sequence: CASRRVVGLNQPQHF. CDR3 nucleotide sequence: TGTGCCAGCAGACGGGTGGTGGGCCTAAATCAGCCCCAGCATTTT.

The rearrangement joins TRBV9 to TRBJ2-1; a possible D gene is TRBD2 (7 bases). This CDR3 contains 16 residues. The germline gives CDR1 SGDLS, CDR2 YYNGEE. V lost 0 bases to trimming and J lost 2 bases, with 12 bases between them. CDR3 bases: TGTGCCAGCAGCGTAGCTTGGGGGGGCGCCTACAATGAGCAGTTCTTC. It specifies CASSVAWGGAYNEQFF.

The chain couples TRBV24-1 to TRBJ2-2, with D unclear. The length of the CDR3 is 17 residues. Between the trimmed V and J ends, which lost 7 bases and 2 bases, there was a span of 19 bases. Germline CDR1 is KGHDR and CDR2 is SFDVKD. In DNA form, the CDR3 reads TGTGCCACCAGCAAAGGCGGCTATGACGGAAACACCGGGGAGCTGTTTTTT. Protein sequence: CATSKGGYDGNTGELFF.

This clonotype has just a few counts. This chain uses TRBV11-2 with TRBJ2-7, with D possibly being TRBD1 (6 bases). Trimming pared 2 bases from V and 2 bases from J, leaving 13 bases between. The CDR3 is made up of 15 amino acids. Germline values: CDR1 SGHAT, CDR2 FQNNGV. CDR3 amino acids: CASSLIRGRTYEQYF. Written as DNA, the CDR3 is TGTGCCAGCAGCTTAATCAGGGGCCGGACCTACGAGCAGTACTTC.

The chain employs TRBV6-1 and TRBJ1-2, with D possibly matching TRBD1 (5 bases). Germline values: CDR1 MNHNS, CDR2 SASEGT. The CDR3 has 16 amino acids. The V end was cut by 10 bases, the J end by 4 bases, with 25 bases between. In nucleotides, the CDR3 is TGTGCCAAACCACCCGGGGGAGAACTTAGGATCTATGGCTACACCTTC. Amino acids: CAKPPGGELRIYGYTF.

This chain joins TRBV5-1 and TRBJ2-1, with no clear D. The CDR3 contains 13 residues. Trimming left V 3 bases short and J 7 bases short, with 11 bases between. The germline CDR1 and CDR2 sequences are SGHRS and YFSETQ. CDR3 amino acids: CASSSTQYNEQFF. As DNA, the CDR3 is TGCGCCAGCAGCTCAACGCAATATAATGAGCAGTTCTTC.

The genes are TRBV7-9 and TRBJ2-7; D gene unclear. The germline V gene encodes CDR1 SEHNR and CDR2 FQNEAQ (reference sequence). The CDR3 has 14 amino acids. V lost 3 bases, J lost 6 bases, and 15 bases lay in between. The CDR3 region has the DNA TGTGCCAGCAGCTTGATTTCCCCGGGCGGCGAGCAGTACTTC. This sequence encodes CASSLISPGGEQYF.

A few counts support this clonotype. The chain joins TRBV27 to TRBJ2-3; D gene unclear. V lost 4 bases to trimming and J lost 4 bases, with 12 bases between them. CDR3 size: 14 residues. In germline, CDR1 is MNHEY, CDR2 SMNVEV (reference sequence). The CDR3: CASSSELVPDTQYF. The CDR3 bases are TGTGCCAGCAGTTCAGAACTTGTCCCAGATACGCAGTATTTT.

J is TRBJ2-2 and V is TRBV12-3 or TRBV12-4; D is ambiguous. This CDR3 region has 11 residues. The V and J ends lost 8 bases and 3 bases respectively, with 4 bases between them. The CDR3 loop is CASRYTGELFF. As DNA, the CDR3 is TGTGCCAGCCGGTACACCGGGGAGCTGTTTTTT.